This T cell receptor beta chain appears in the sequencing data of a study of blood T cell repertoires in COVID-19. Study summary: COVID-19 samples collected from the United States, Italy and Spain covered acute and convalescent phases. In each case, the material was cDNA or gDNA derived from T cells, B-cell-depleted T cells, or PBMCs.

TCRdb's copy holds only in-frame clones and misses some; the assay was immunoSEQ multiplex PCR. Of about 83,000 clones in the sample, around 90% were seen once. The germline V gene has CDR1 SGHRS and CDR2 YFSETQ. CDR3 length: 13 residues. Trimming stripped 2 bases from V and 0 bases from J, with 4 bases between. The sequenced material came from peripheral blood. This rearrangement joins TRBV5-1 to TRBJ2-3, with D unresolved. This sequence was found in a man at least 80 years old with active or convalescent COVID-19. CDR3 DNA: TGCGCCAGCAGCTTACGGAGCACAGATACGCAGTATTTT. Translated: CASSLRSTDTQYF.